This TCR beta chain was sequenced during a study of shared clonotypes between healthy human individuals. Investigators spread the genomic DNA of each subset evenly over several immunoSEQ plates. Profiling relied on immunoSEQ multiplex PCR, and the TCRdb table lists in-frame clones only, not all of them. The data contain around 720,000 clones, around three quarters of them singletons. Points from the study as a whole: Across a handful of donors, naive CD4 shared roughly 5%, naive CD8 around 3.5%, memory CD4 more than 2%, memory CD8 around 0.36%.

The CDR3 consists of 15 residues. CDR1 and CDR2 from the germline V gene are SGDLS and YYNGEE. The ends were cut back, 0 bases at V and 5 bases at J, with 13 bases in the middle. This clone is a singleton in its sample. Its cognate antigen is unknown. The chain combines TRBV9 with TRBJ2-3, with D tentatively TRBD1 (6 bases). The sequence was collected from a woman between 25 and 40 years old in good health. The sample consisted of memory CD4+ T cells sorted from blood. Subset: CD45RA-negative fraction. The CDR3 loop reads CASSVAGVQGDTQYF. CDR3 nucleotides: TGTGCCAGCAGCGTAGCTGGGGTACAGGGAGATACGCAGTATTTT.